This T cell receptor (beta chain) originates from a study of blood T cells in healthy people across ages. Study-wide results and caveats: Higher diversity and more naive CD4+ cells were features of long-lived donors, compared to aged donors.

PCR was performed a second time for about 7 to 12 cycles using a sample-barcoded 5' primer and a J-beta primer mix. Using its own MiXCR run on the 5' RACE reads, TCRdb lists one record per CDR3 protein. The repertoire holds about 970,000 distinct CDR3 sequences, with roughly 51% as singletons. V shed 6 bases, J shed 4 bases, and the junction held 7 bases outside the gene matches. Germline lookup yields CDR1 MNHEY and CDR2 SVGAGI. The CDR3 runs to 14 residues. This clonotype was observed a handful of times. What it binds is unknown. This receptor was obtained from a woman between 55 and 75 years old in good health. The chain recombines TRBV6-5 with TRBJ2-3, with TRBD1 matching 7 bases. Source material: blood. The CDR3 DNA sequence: TGTGCCAGCAGCCAGGGACAGTGGGCAGATACGCAGTATTTT. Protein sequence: CASSQGQWADTQYF.